The 11 T cell receptor beta chains presented below share a single source sample, sequenced in a study of shared clonotypes between healthy human individuals. The method was immunoSEQ multiplex PCR; TCRdb's version includes in-frame clones alone and lacks a portion of them. Counted here are around 1.1 million clones, roughly 74% occurring once; the ten biggest clones make up roughly 0.61%. The sample comprised memory CD4+ T cells from PBMCs. Specified subset: CD45RA-negative fraction. Every receptor here comes from a man younger than 35 in good health. Some clones in this sample may be carry-over from other donors' samples.

The chain has TRBV28 and TRBJ2-2; 8 bases are a match to TRBD2. This CDR3 is 15 amino acids long. V trimming: 7 bases; J trimming: 7 bases; junction bases outside the gene matches: 11. Germline V CDR1 and CDR2: MDHEN, SYDVKM. The CDR3 loop reads CASNGGRSRGGELFF. The CDR3 DNA is TGTGCCAGCAATGGCGGGAGGTCCCGAGGCGGGGAGCTGTTTTTT.

The CDR3 DNA reads as TGTGCCAGCAGTTTAACCCGCGGGACGGCTAGCAATCAGCCCCAGCATTTT. It encodes CASSLTRGTASNQPQHF. The chain is built from TRBV7-9 and TRBJ1-5; the D gene is possibly TRBD1 (5 bases). The CDR3 consists of 17 residues. The V and J ends lost 6 bases and 0 bases respectively, with 18 bases between them. The germline V gene has CDR1 SEHNR and CDR2 FQNEAQ (reference sequence).

The chain carries TRBV7-9 and TRBJ2-1; 9 nucleotides agree with TRBD1. The CDR3 covers 15 residues. The V segment lost 2 bases and the J segment 8 bases; nucleotides outside the gene matches: 7. The germline CDR1 and CDR2 sequences are SEHNR and FQNEAQ (reference sequence). CDR3 sequence (DNA): TGTGCCAGCAGCTTAAGTACAGGGGGCGGGGATGAGCAGTTCTTC. Its translation is CASSLSTGGGDEQFF.

The chain employs TRBV30 and TRBJ2-6; TRBD1 agrees at 7 bases. V lost 6 bases and J lost 11; bases outside the gene matches: 7. The CDR3 is 12 residues long. Germline assignment: CDR1 GTSNPN and CDR2 SVGIG (reference sequence). The CDR3 DNA sequence: TGTGCCTGCCACCGGGACAGTGACGTCCTGACTTTC. This gives the protein CACHRDSDVLTF.

This clone has only one observation. The gene calls are TRBV19 and TRBJ2-2; weak D call: TRBD2 (5 bases). CDR1 and CDR2 (germline): LNHDA, SQIVND (reference sequence). The CDR3 totals 14 residues. V was trimmed by 7 bases and J by 4 bases, leaving 13 bases between them. The chain's CDR3 is CASIPGIGTGELFF. CDR3 in DNA: TGTGCCAGTATCCCGGGGATAGGCACCGGGGAGCTGTTTTTT. The entire variable domain, with the rest obtained from reference TRBV19 and TRBJ2-2, is as follows: DGGITQSPKYLFRKEGQNVTLSCEQNLNHDAMYWYRQDPGQGLRLIYYSQIVNDFQKGDIAEGYSVSREKKESFPLTVTSAQKNPTAFYLCASIPGIGTGELFFGEGSRLTVL.

The V and J genes are TRBV30 and TRBJ1-3, with TRBD1 matching 8 bases. Unmatched junction bases numbered 1, after V lost 6 bases and J lost 0 bases. This CDR3 region has 13 residues. Germline loops: CDR1 GTSNPN, CDR2 SVGIG (reference sequence). CDR3 region: CACTGGSGNTIYF. CDR3 nucleotide sequence: TGTGCCTGTACAGGGGGCTCTGGAAACACCATATATTTT.

V usage is TRBV7-9 and J usage is TRBJ1-3; 12 nucleotides match TRBD1. V lost 3 bases and J lost 9; bases outside the gene matches: 3. In germline, CDR1 is SEHNR, CDR2 FQNEAQ (reference sequence). The CDR3 runs to 14 residues. The CDR3 spells CASSLGTGGTTIYF. The CDR3, as DNA: TGTGCCAGCAGCTTGGGGACAGGGGGCACCACCATATATTTT.

This clone was detected a few times. The gene calls are TRBV5-1 and TRBJ2-1; D may be TRBD1 or TRBD2 (6 bases each). V was cut by 2 bases and J by 5 bases, with 14 bases left in between. The CDR3 covers 15 residues. Germline V CDR1 and CDR2: SGHRS, YFSETQ. The CDR3 DNA reads as TGCGCCAGCAGCTTAGGGGGGAGTATCAACAATGAGCAGTTCTTC. Its translation: CASSLGGSINNEQFF. Filled out from reference TRBV5-1 and TRBJ2-1, the complete variable domain reads KAGVTQTPRYLIKTRGQQVTLSCSPISGHRSVSWYQQTPGQGLQFLFEYFSETQRNKGNFPGRFSGRQFSNSRSEMNVSTLELGDSALYLCASSLGGSINNEQFFGPGTRLTVL.

The chain links TRBV27 to TRBJ1-1; TRBD1 might be the D (6 bases). Germline CDR1 and CDR2: MNHEY and SMNVEV (reference sequence). Trimming took 4 bases from V and 4 from J, leaving 19 bases between them. The length of the CDR3 is 16 residues. The CDR3 protein is CASSSPSRGRGTEAFF. As DNA, the CDR3 is TGTGCCAGCAGTTCCCCCTCCAGGGGAAGAGGCACTGAAGCTTTCTTT.

The V gene is TRBV4-2, the J gene TRBJ1-1; D might be TRBD1 (6 bases). This CDR3 comprises 14 residues. The germline V gene has CDR1 LGHNA and CDR2 YNFKEQ. V was shortened by 5 bases and J by 5 bases, with 15 bases between the two germline ends. CDR3 in amino acids: CASSYDRTRTEAFF. CDR3 coding DNA: TGTGCCAGCAGCTACGACAGGACACGTACTGAAGCTTTCTTT.

In this sample, this clone turned up once. V usage is TRBV2 and J usage is TRBJ2-1, with 9 nucleotides matching TRBD2. Trimming took 3 bases from V and 8 from J; bases not matched to a gene: 8. CDR1 and CDR2 from the germline V gene are SNHLY and FYNNEI. The CDR3 consists of 15 residues. This chain's CDR3 is CASSDLSGRGDEQFF. In DNA form, the CDR3 reads TGTGCCAGCAGTGATCTTAGCGGGAGAGGAGATGAGCAGTTCTTC.